Presented here are 12 T cell receptor beta chains from one specimen sequenced in a study of regulatory T cells in long-lasting Graves disease. Time point given: persistent/refractory GD, antithyroid drugs over 5 years with positive TRAb. Extracted RNA from PBMCs served as the source of the TCR library. Building the TCR beta libraries relied on iRepertoire HTBI primers, and CDR3 regions underwent Arm-PCR. MiXCR, applied by TCRdb to the multiplex PCR reads, yields one record per CDR3 protein. This table holds around 460,000 distinct CDR3 sequences, roughly 21% found once. The material was peripheral blood mononuclear cells (PBMCs), obtained when the disease was refractory, from a patient treated with antithyroid drugs. These receptors were collected from a female donor with Graves disease.

The rearrangement uses TRBV9 and TRBJ1-1; 7 bases match TRBD1. The CDR3 extends over 14 amino acids. J was trimmed by 5 bases and V by 5 bases; bases with no gene match: 9. The germline gives CDR1 SGDLS, CDR2 YYNGEE. This CDR3 is CASRRETGITEAFF. The DNA of the CDR3 is TGTGCCAGCAGAAGGGAGACAGGGATTACTGAAGCTTTCTTT.

This clonotype was found many times. The V gene is TRBV28, the J gene TRBJ1-5; D gene ambiguous. Per the germline V gene, CDR1 is MDHEN and CDR2 is SYDVKM. V lost 3 bases, J lost 0 bases, and 12 bases lay in between. The CDR3 loop spans 16 amino acids. CDR3 loop: CASSLRAFYSNQPQHF. CDR3 DNA sequence: TGTGCCAGCAGTTTGAGGGCATTTTATAGCAATCAGCCCCAGCATTTT.

The rearrangement links TRBV19 to TRBJ2-2; D remains ambiguous. This CDR3 has 13 residues. The germline V and J ends were trimmed by 10 bases and 2 bases, with 11 bases remaining between them. CDR1 is LNHDA, CDR2 SQIVND, per germline (reference sequence). The DNA of the CDR3 is TGTGCCACAAGGCTCAGTAACACCGGGGAGCTGTTTTTT. Its translation: CATRLSNTGELFF.

In this sample, this clonotype turned up many times. The rearrangement joins TRBV7-2 to TRBJ1-5; no firm D call. The CDR3 extends over 15 amino acids. Between the trimmed V and J ends, which lost 1 base and 0 bases, there was a span of 7 bases. The V gene's germline CDR1 is SGHTA and CDR2 FQGNSA. The CDR3 reads CASSLDGNSNQPQHF. As DNA, the CDR3 is TGTGCCAGCAGCTTAGACGGGAATAGCAATCAGCCCCAGCATTTT.

The genes are TRBV20-1 and TRBJ2-3, with 11 nucleotides matching TRBD1. The CDR3 is 14 residues long. The germline CDR1 and CDR2 sequences are DFQATT and SNEGSKA (reference sequence). J was trimmed by 6 bases and V by 6 bases; bases with no gene match: 8. CDR3 loop: CSAVDRGHFDTQYF. In nucleotides, the CDR3 is TGCAGTGCAGTGGACAGGGGGCATTTCGATACGCAGTATTTT.

This clonotype was seen more than once but under ten times. The chain recombines TRBV19 with TRBJ1-1, with 9 bases aligning to TRBD1. Germline V gene sequence: CDR1 LNHDA, CDR2 SQIVND (reference sequence). CDR3 length: 14 residues. Trimming cost V 3 bases and J 6 bases; bases outside gene matches: 5. The CDR3 is CASSIRDRGAEAFF. The CDR3 nucleotides are TGTGCCAGTAGTATCCGAGACAGGGGGGCTGAAGCTTTCTTT.

This clonotype was seen a handful of times. This chain links TRBV3-2 with TRBJ2-7; the table's D call, TRBD1, has no DNA check behind it. TRBV3-2 is flagged as a pseudogene. CDR3 length: 14 amino acids. CDR3 sequence: CASSLTGGWYEQYF. Here the CDR3 DNA reads TGTGCCAGCAGCCTAACAGGGGGATGGTACGAGCAGTACTTC.

This clonotype was counted at least ten times. The chain combines TRBV28 with TRBJ1-1; 9 bases fit TRBD1. The V gene's germline CDR1 is MDHEN and CDR2 SYDVKM. The CDR3 is 14 residues long. V lost 6 bases and J lost 6; bases outside the gene matches: 8. The CDR3 reads CASRSGQGIPEAFF. The DNA of the CDR3 is TGTGCCAGCAGATCGGGACAGGGAATCCCTGAAGCTTTCTTT.

There are a few counts of this clonotype. The genes are TRBV19 and TRBJ1-5; D perhaps matches TRBD1 (6 bases). The V end lost 6 bases, the J end lost 5 bases, and 14 bases lay between the germline ends. CDR3 length equals 14 residues. Germline V gene lookup returns CDR1 LNHDA and CDR2 SQIVND (reference sequence). The CDR3 sequence is CASSQGSFYQPQHF. For the CDR3, the DNA is TGTGCCAGTAGCCAGGGGAGCTTTTATCAGCCCCAGCATTTT.

The V call is TRBV11-2, the J call TRBJ2-3, with no clear D. The germline gives CDR1 SGHAT, CDR2 FQNNGV. The CDR3 covers 15 residues. The germline V and J ends were trimmed by 6 bases and 2 bases, with 15 bases remaining between them. The CDR3 bases are TGTGCCAGCAGTCTAGGAGCGCGAATCACAGATACGCAGTATTTT. Amino acids: CASSLGARITDTQYF.

This clonotype was detected many times. This sequence joins TRBV27 and TRBJ1-1; D may be TRBD1 (5 bases). Trimming removed 0 bases from V and 4 bases from J, with 9 bases in between. CDR1 and CDR2 (germline): MNHEY, SMNVEV (reference sequence). CDR3 length equals 14 residues. The CDR3 nucleotides are TGTGCCAGCAGTTTATCTCAGGGTTCCACTGAAGCTTTCTTT. Protein: CASSLSQGSTEAFF.

This clonotype was observed a handful of times. V is TRBV3-1 and J is TRBJ1-6; 7 positions agree with TRBD1. With V trimmed by 5 bases and J by 7 bases, 8 bases remained unmatched. CDR3 length equals 15 residues. CDR1 is LGHDT, CDR2 YNNKEL, per germline (reference sequence). CDR3 sequence (DNA): TGTGCCAGCAGCTCCTACAGGGGAGGAAATTCACCCCTCCACTTT. Translating gives CASSSYRGGNSPLHF.